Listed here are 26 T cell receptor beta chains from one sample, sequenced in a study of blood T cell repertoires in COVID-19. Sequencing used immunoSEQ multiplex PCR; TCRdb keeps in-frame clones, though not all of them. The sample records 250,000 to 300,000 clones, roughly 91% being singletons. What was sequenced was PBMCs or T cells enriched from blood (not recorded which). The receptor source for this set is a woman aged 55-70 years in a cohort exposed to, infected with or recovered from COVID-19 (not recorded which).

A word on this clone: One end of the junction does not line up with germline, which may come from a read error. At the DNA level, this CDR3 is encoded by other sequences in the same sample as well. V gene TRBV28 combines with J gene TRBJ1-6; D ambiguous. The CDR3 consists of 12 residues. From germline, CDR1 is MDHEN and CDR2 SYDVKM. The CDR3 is CASSWRNSPLHF. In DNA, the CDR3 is TGTGCTAGCAGTTGGAGAAATTCACCCCTCCACTTT.

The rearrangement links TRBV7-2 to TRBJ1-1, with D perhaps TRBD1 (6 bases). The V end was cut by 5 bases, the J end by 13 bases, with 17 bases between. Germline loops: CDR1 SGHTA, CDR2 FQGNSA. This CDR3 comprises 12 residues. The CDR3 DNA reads TGTGCCAGCAGCCCTTTTCAGGGGAGGGGTTTCTTT. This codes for CASSPFQGRGFF.

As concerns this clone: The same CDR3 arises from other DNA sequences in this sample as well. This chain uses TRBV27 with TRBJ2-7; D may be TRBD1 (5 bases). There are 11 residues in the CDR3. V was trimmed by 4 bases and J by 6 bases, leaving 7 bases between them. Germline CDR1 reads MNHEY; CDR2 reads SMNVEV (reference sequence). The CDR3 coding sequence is TGTGCCAGCAGTTGGGGCAGCGAGCAGTACTTC. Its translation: CASSWGSEQYF.

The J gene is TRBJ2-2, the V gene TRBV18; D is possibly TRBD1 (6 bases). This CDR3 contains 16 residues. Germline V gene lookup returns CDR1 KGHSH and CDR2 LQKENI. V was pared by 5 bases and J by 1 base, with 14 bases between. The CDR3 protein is CASSELTGQNTGELFF. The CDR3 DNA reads TGTGCCAGCTCAGAATTAACGGGACAGAACACCGGGGAGCTGTTTTTT. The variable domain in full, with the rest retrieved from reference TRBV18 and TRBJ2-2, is NAGVMQNPRHLVRRRGQEARLRCSPMKGHSHVYWYRQLPEEGLKFMVYLQKENIIDESGMPKERFSAEFPKEGPSILRIQQVVRGDSAAYFCASSELTGQNTGELFFGEGSRLTVL.

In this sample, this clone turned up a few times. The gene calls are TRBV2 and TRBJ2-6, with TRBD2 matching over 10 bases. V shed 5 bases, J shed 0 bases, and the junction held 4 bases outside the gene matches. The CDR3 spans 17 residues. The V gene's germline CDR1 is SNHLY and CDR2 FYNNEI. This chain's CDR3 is CASSPSGGSSGANVLTF. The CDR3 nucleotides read TGTGCCAGCAGTCCTAGCGGGGGAAGCTCTGGGGCCAACGTCCTGACTTTC.

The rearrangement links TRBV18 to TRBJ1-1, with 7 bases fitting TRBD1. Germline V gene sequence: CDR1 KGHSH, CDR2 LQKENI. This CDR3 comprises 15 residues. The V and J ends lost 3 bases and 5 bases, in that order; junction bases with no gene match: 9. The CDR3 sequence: CASSPHEGARTEAFF. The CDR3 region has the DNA TGTGCCAGCTCACCCCACGAGGGGGCGCGGACTGAAGCTTTCTTT.

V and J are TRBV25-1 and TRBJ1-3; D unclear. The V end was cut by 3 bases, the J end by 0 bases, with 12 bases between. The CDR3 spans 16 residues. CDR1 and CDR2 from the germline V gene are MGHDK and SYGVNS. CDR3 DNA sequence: TGTGCCAGCAGTGACCCCTCCGGGTACTCTGGAAACACCATATATTTT. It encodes CASSDPSGYSGNTIYF.

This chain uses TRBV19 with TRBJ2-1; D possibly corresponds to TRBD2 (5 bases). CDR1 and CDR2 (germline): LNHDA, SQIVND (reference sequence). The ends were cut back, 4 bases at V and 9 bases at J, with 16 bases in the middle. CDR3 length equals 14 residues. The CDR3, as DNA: TGTGCCAGTAGTAACGTCGGGGATGTGATTGAGCAGTTCTTC. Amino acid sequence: CASSNVGDVIEQFF.

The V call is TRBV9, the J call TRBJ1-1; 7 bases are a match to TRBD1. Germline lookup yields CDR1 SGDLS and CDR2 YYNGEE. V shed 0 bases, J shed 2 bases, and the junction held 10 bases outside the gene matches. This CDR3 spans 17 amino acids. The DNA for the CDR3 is TGTGCCAGCAGCGTAGGAGGGGGCAAAGGGCGAAACACTGAAGCTTTCTTT. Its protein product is CASSVGGGKGRNTEAFF.

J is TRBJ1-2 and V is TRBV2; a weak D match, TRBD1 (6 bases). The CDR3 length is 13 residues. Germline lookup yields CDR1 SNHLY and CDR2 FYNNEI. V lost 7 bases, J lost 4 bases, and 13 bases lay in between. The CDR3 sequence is CASTAARGYGYTF. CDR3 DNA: TGTGCCAGCACCGCCGCCAGGGGCTATGGCTACACCTTC.

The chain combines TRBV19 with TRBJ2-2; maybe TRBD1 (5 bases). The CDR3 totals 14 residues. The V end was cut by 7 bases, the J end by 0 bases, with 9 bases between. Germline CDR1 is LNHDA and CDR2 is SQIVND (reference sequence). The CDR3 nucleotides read TGTGCCAGTATCTGGACACCGAACACCGGGGAGCTGTTTTTT. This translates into CASIWTPNTGELFF.

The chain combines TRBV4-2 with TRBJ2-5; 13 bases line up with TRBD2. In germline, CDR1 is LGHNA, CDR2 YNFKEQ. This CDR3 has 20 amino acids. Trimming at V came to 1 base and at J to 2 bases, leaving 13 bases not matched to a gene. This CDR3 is CASSQAGGTSGKRGQETQYF. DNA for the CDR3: TGTGCCAGCAGCCAAGCCGGGGGGACTAGCGGGAAACGAGGTCAAGAGACCCAGTACTTC.

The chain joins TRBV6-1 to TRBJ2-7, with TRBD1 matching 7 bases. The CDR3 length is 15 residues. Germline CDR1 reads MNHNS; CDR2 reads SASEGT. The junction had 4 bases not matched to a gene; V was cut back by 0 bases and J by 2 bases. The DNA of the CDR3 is TGTGCCAGCAGTGAAGCGGGGGACAGTGCCTACGAGCAGTACTTC. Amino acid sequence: CASSEAGDSAYEQYF.

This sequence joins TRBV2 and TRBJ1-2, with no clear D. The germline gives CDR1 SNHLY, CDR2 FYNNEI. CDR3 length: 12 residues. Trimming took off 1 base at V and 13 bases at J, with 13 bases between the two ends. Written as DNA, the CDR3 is TGTGCCAGCAGTGAAGTGGTGGACTCTGCCACCTTC. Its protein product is CASSEVVDSATF.

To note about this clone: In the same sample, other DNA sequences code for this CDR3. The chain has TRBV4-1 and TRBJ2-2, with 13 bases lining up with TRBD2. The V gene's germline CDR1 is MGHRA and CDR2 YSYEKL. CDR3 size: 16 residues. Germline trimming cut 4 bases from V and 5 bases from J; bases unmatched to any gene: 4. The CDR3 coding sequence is TGCGCCAGCAGCCCGGGACTAGCGGGACGGACCGGGGAGCTGTTTTTT. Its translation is CASSPGLAGRTGELFF.

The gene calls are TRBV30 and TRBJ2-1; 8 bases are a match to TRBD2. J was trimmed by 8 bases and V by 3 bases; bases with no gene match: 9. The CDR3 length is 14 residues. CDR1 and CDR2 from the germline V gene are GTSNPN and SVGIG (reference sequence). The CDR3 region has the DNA TGTGCCTGGAGACTGAGCGGGAGTAGCCATGAGCAGTTCTTC. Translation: CAWRLSGSSHEQFF.

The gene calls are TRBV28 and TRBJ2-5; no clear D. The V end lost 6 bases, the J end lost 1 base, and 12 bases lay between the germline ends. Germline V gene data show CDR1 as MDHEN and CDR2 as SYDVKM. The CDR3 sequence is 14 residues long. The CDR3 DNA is TGTGCCAGCAGCCGCCCGGCTAGCCAAGAGACCCAGTACTTC. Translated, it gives CASSRPASQETQYF.

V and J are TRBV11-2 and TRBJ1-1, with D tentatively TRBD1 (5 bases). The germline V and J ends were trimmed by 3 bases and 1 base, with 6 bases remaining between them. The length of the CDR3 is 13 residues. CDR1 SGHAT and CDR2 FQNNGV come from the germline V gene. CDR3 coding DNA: TGTGCCAGCAGCTTTGGGGCGAACACTGAAGCTTTCTTT. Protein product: CASSFGANTEAFF.

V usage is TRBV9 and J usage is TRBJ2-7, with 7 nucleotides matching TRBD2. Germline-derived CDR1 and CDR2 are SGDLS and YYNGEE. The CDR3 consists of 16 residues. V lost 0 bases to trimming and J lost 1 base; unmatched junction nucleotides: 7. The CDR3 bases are TGTGCCAGCAGCGTAGACCCTAGCGGCGCTTCCTACGAGCAGTACTTC. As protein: CASSVDPSGASYEQYF.

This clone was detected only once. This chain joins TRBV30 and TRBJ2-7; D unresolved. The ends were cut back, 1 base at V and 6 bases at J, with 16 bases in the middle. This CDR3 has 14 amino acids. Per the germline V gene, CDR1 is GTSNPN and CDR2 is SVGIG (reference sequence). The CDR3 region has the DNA TGTGCCTGGAGTGAGAGCACCTTCTATCGCGAGCAGTACTTC. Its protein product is CAWSESTFYREQYF. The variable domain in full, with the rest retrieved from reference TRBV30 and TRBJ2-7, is SQTIHQWPATLVQPVGSPLSLECTVEGTSNPNLYWYRQAAGRGLQLLFYSVGIGQISSEVPQNLSASRPQDRQFILSSKKLLLSDSGFYLCAWSESTFYREQYFGPGTRLTVT.

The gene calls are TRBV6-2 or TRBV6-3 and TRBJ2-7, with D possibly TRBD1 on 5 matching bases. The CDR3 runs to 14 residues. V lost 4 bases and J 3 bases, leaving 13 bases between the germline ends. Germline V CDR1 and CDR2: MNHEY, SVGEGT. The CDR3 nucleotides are TGTGCCAGCAGTTCCTGGGGCAGGGACTACGAGCAGTACTTC. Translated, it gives CASSSWGRDYEQYF.

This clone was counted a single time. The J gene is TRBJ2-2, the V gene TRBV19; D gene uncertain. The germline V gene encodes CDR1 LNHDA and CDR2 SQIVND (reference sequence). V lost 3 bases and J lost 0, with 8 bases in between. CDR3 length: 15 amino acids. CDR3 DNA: TGTGCCAGTAGTATCACTGAGACGAACACCGGGGAGCTGTTTTTT. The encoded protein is CASSITETNTGELFF.

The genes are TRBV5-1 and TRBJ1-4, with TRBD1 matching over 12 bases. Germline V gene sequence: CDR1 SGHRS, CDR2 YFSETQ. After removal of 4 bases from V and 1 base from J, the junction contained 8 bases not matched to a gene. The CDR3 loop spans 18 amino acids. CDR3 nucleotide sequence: TGCGCCAGCAGCAGCTCCGGGACAGGGGGCGGAACTAATGAAAAACTGTTTTTT. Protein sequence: CASSSSGTGGGTNEKLFF.

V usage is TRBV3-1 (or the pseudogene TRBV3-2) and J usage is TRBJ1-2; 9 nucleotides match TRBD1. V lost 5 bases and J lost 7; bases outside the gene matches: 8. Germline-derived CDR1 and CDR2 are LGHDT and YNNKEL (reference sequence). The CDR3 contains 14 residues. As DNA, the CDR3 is TGTGCCAGCAGCACTACAGGGGGCGATCGTGGCTACACCTTC. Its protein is CASSTTGGDRGYTF.

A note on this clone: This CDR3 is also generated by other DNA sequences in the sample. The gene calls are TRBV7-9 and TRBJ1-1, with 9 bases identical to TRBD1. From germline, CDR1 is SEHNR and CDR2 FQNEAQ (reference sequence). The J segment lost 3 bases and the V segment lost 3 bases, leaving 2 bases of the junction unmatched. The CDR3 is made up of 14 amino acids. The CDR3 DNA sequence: TGTGCCAGCAGCTTGGACAGGGGTGACACTGAAGCTTTCTTT. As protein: CASSLDRGDTEAFF.

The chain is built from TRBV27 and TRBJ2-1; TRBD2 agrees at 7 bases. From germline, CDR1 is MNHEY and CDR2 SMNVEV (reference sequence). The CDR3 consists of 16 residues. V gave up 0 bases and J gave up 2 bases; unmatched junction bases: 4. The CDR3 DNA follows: TGTGCCAGCAGTTTATCCGGCGCGGGAGCCTACAATGAGCAGTTCTTC. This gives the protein CASSLSGAGAYNEQFF.